This T cell receptor (beta chain) was identified during a study of T-cell reconstitution after alpha-beta-depleted transplantation in children. Using unique molecular identifiers, the investigators prepared the TCRbeta library. TCRdb re-analysed the PCR reads in MiXCR, keeping a single row per CDR3 protein. The sample contains 440,000 or so distinct CDR3 sequences, roughly 10% of which appear only once. V dropped 6 bases and J dropped 1 base, with 16 bases sitting between them. The CDR3 spans 14 residues. Germline assignment: CDR1 DFQATT and CDR2 SNEGSKA (reference sequence). The source of this sequence is a human donor who donated a stem cell graft to a child with acute myeloid leukemia. Sequenced material: PBMCs from the stem cell graft donor, taken from the stem cell graft. The V gene is TRBV20-1, the J gene TRBJ2-7; TRBD1 is a possible D gene (7 bases). CDR3 amino acids: CSAAKEGASYEQYV. The CDR3 coding sequence is TGCAGTGCGGCAAAGGAGGGGGCTTCCTACGAGCAGTACGTC.